This T cell receptor (beta chain) stems from a study of T cells after yellow fever vaccination. Study as a whole: SMART-Seq v4 Ultra Low Input served to prepare low-cell-number fractions. Findings of the study overall: Peak timing came faster in the weaker secondary response, day 5 versus 15.

Template switching by 5'RACE produced TCR cDNA, adding a universal primer site and UMIs. TCRdb analysed the 5' RACE reads with MiXCR anew, one entry per CDR3 protein. There are 50,000 or so distinct CDR3 sequences in the sample; around 7% occur only once, and 25% to 30% lies in the top ten. There are a few counts of this clonotype. Its antigen is currently unknown. This material consisted of CD8+ T cells sorted from PBMCs, taken approximately 15 days after the first yellow fever vaccination. The origin of this receptor is a man aged 18 to 35 who received the YFV17D yellow fever vaccine.

The CDR3 region has the DNA TGTGCCTCCTCCCAAGTTCATCCCCTAGCGGCGAACACCGGGGAGCTGTTTTTT. It codes for CASSQVHPLAANTGELFF. The chain combines TRBV3-1 with TRBJ2-2; 7 bases map to TRBD2. The germline gives CDR1 LGHDT, CDR2 YNNKEL (reference sequence). This CDR3 has 18 residues. Unmatched junction bases numbered 18, after V lost 11 bases and J lost 0 bases.